This TCR beta chain was obtained from a study of read filtering for tumor transcriptome and immune sequencing. Study-wide points: The CD138-negative fraction was mixed bone marrow immune cells, not pure T cells.

This library used around 400 ng RNA and molecular barcoded adaptors spanning alpha/delta and beta/gamma chains. MiXCR, applied by TCRdb to the reads, yields one record per CDR3 protein. The profile covers over 50,000 distinct CDR3 sequences, with roughly 19% appearing a single time and 11% taken by the ten largest. This clonotype was recorded many times. Its antigen is currently unknown. CDR1 is SGHDN and CDR2 is FVKESK in the germline V gene. The CDR3 is made up of 15 amino acids. V was pared by 1 base and J by 12 bases, with 19 bases between. The TCR originated in a donor aged 40 or older with multiple myeloma. The chain is built from TRBV14 and TRBJ2-1; possibly TRBD2 for D (7 bases). What was sequenced was a population of CD138-negative cells sorted from bone marrow. The CDR3 reads CASSQATGGQRGQFF. In DNA form, the CDR3 reads TGTGCCAGCAGCCAAGCAACGGGGGGCCAGAGGGGGCAGTTCTTC.